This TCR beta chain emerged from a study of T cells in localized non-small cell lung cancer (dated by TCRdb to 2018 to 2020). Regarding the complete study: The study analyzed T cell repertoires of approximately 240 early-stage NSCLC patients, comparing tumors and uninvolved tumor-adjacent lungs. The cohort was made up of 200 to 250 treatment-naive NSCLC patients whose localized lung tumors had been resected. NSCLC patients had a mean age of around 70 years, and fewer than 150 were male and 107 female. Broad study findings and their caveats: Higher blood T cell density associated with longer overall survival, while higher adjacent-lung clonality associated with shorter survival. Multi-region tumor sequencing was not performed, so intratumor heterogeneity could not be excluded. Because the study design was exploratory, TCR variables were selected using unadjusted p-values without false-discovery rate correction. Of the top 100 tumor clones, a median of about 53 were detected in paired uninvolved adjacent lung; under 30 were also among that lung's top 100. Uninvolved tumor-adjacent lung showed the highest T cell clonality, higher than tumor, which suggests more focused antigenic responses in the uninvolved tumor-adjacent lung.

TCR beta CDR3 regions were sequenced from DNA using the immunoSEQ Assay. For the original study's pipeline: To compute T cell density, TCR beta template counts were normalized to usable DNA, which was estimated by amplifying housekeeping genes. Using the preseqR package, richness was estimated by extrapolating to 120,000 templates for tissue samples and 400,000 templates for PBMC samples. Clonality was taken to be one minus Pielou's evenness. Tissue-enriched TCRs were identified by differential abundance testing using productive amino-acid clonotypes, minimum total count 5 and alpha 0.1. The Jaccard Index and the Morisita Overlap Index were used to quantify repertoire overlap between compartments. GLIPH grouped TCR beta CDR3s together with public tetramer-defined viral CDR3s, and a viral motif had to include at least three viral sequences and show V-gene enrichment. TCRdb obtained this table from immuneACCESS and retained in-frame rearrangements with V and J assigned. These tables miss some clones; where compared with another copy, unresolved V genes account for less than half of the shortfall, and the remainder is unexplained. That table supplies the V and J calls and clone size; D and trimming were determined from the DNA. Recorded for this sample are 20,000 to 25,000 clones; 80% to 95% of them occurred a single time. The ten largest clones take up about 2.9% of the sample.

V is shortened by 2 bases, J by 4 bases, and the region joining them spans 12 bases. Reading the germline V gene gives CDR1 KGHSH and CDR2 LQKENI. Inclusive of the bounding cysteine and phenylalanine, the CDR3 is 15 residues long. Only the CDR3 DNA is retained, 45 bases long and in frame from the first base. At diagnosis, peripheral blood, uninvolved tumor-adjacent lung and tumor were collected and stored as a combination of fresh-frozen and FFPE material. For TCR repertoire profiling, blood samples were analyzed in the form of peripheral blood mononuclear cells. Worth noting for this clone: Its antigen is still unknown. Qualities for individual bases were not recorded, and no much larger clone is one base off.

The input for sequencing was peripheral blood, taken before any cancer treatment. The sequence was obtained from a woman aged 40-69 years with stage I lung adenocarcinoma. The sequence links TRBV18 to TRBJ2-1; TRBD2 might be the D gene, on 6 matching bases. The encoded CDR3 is CASSPVIADYNEQFF. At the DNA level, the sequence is TGTGCCAGCTCACCAGTGATAGCGGATTACAATGAGCAGTTCTTC.